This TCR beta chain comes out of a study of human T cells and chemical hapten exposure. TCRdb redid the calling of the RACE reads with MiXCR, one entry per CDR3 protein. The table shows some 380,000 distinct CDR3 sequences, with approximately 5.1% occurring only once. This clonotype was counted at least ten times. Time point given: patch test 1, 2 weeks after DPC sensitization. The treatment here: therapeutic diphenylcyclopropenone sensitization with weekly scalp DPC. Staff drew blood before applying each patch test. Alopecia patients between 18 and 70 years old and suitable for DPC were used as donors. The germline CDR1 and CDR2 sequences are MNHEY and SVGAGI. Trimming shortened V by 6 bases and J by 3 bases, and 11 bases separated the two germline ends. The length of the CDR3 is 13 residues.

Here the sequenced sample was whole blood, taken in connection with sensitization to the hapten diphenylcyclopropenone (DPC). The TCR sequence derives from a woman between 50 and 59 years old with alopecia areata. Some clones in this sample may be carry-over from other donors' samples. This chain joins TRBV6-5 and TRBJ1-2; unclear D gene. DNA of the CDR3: TGTGCCAGCAGCCTGTCTCCTGACTATGGCTACACCTTC. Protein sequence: CASSLSPDYGYTF.